Listed below are T cell receptor beta chains from one sample, sequenced in a study of identical twins. A single record per CDR3 protein comes from TCRdb applying MiXCR to the 5' RACE reads. This sample has 250,000 to 350,000 distinct CDR3 sequences; roughly 8.6% occur once, and the top ten carry 2.1%. These sequences were also reported in another study, on yellow fever vaccine responses in identical twins.

The sequenced sample consisted of memory (CD45RO+) T cells sorted from blood. The receptors were gathered from a woman between 18 and 29 years old in good health. Both conserved end residues are part of each CDR3. Each record gives: J gene, D gene, clone size, V gene, CDR3 protein, CDR3 DNA. D genes are given only for firm matches. Clone size appears in some rows only: once, few, many, or a class for an expanded clone.

>TRBJ2-1|NA|many|TRBV5-6
CASSLGRRGDEQFF
TGTGCCAGCAGCTTGGGGAGAAGGGGTGATGAGCAGTTCTTC
>TRBJ1-2|TRBD1|few|TRBV6-5
CASSYSTGQAANYGYTF
TGTGCCAGCAGTTACTCGACGGGACAGGCAGCTAACTATGGCTACACCTTC
>TRBJ2-6|TRBD2|few|TRBV4-2
CASSQDLWRESRPGANVLTF
TGTGCCAGCAGCCAAGATCTCTGGCGGGAGAGCAGGCCCGGGGCCAACGTCCTGACTTTC
>TRBJ1-5|NA|few|TRBV6-1
CASSRGMGGGQPQHF
TGTGCCAGCAGTCGCGGGATGGGGGGGGGTCAGCCCCAGCATTTT
>TRBJ1-1|NA|NA|TRBV7-9
CASSSGVNTEAFF
TGTGCCAGCAGCTCTGGCGTGAACACTGAAGCTTTCTTT
>TRBJ2-7|TRBD2|NA|TRBV20-1
CSAPHAGTSGLSSYEQYF
TGCAGTGCCCCTCACGCCGGGACTAGCGGGCTTAGCTCCTACGAGCAGTACTTC
>TRBJ2-2|NA|many|TRBV3-1
CASSPRTDNTGELFF
TGTGCCAGCAGCCCCCGGACAGATAACACCGGGGAGCTGTTTTTT
>TRBJ2-2|TRBD2|many|TRBV10-3
CAISPRRSGGQGTGELFF
TGTGCCATCAGCCCGCGCAGGAGCGGGGGGCAGGGGACCGGGGAGCTGTTTTTT
>TRBJ1-2|NA|NA|TRBV7-9
CASSLATMGGYTF
TGTGCCAGCAGCTTGGCAACAATGGGCGGCTACACCTTC
>TRBJ1-6|NA|few|TRBV27
CATTGTSNSPLHF
TGTGCCACCACGGGGACGTCGAATTCACCCCTCCACTTT
>TRBJ2-5|NA|NA|TRBV5-1
CASSWGRRGVQETQYF
TGCGCCAGCAGCTGGGGGCGGCGCGGGGTCCAAGAGACCCAGTACTTC
>TRBJ1-2|NA|many|TRBV12-3/TRBV12-4
CASSRAQGNYGYTF
TGTGCCAGCAGTCGCGCGCAAGGAAACTATGGCTACACCTTC
>TRBJ2-1|NA|NA|TRBV6-5
CASSFDDSYNEQFF
TGTGCCAGCAGTTTCGACGACTCCTACAATGAGCAGTTCTTC
>TRBJ2-1|TRBD2|NA|TRBV28
CASSLWRLAGANEQFF
TGTGCCAGCAGTTTATGGCGGCTAGCGGGGGCCAATGAGCAGTTCTTC
>TRBJ2-5|NA|many|TRBV12-3/TRBV12-4
CASSLDRPWETQYF
TGTGCCAGCAGTTTAGACAGGCCCTGGGAGACCCAGTACTTC
>TRBJ2-5|NA|many|TRBV6-1
CASSLAGRTQETQYF
TGTGCCAGCAGTCTGGCGGGGAGAACCCAAGAGACCCAGTACTTC
>TRBJ2-7|NA|NA|TRBV7-9
CASSPTHEQYF
TGTGCCAGCAGCCCCACCCACGAGCAGTACTTC
>TRBJ2-1|NA|many|TRBV15
CATSRDHGRNEQFF
TGTGCCACCAGCAGAGATCATGGGAGAAATGAGCAGTTCTTC
>TRBJ1-2|NA|few|TRBV20-1
CSASQGVGYTF
TGCAGTGCTAGTCAGGGAGTGGGCTACACCTTC
>TRBJ2-1|TRBD2|few|TRBV7-2
CASSAYSSGGYNEQFF
TGTGCCAGCAGCGCGTATTCTAGCGGGGGATACAATGAGCAGTTCTTC
>TRBJ2-1|NA|many|TRBV9
CASSGDGYQQFF
TGTGCCAGCAGCGGCGACGGGTATCAGCAGTTCTTC
>TRBJ1-2|TRBD1|many|TRBV20-1
CSASSGGTYGYTF
TGCAGTGCTAGCTCAGGGGGCACCTATGGCTACACCTTC
>TRBJ1-1|TRBD1|NA|TRBV7-6
CASSPLQGGNTEAFF
TGTGCCAGCAGCCCGCTACAGGGGGGGAACACTGAAGCTTTCTTT
>TRBJ2-7|TRBD1|few|TRBV7-3
CASSPSGQAVEQYF
TGTGCCAGCAGCCCCTCGGGACAGGCGGTCGAGCAGTACTTC
>TRBJ2-2|NA|NA|TRBV6-5
CASSYAKGLNTGELFF
TGTGCCAGCAGTTACGCAAAGGGACTGAACACCGGGGAGCTGTTTTTT
>TRBJ2-1|TRBD2|NA|TRBV9
CASSVTSGSLSEQFF
TGTGCCAGCAGCGTGACTAGCGGGAGTTTGAGTGAGCAGTTCTTC
>TRBJ2-5|NA|NA|TRBV19
CASSIWRSETQYF
TGTGCCAGTAGTATATGGCGGAGCGAGACCCAGTACTTC
>TRBJ2-7|TRBD1|NA|TRBV5-6
CASSIGQALGEQYF
TGTGCCAGCAGCATTGGACAGGCTCTAGGGGAGCAGTACTTC
>TRBJ2-5|TRBD1|NA|TRBV15
CATSSTRGLRETQYF
TGTGCCACCAGCAGCACAAGGGGGCTGAGGGAGACCCAGTACTTC
>TRBJ2-2|NA|many|TRBV6-5
CASSHAGQISTGELFF
TGTGCCAGCAGTCACGCCGGACAGATAAGCACCGGGGAGCTGTTTTTT
>TRBJ2-7|NA|once|TRBV20-1
CSAMGELNSYEQYF
TGCAGTGCCATGGGGGAATTGAACTCCTACGAGCAGTACTTC
>TRBJ2-5|TRBD2|many|TRBV15
CATSRLTSGDLQETQYF
TGTGCCACCAGCAGATTAACTAGCGGGGACCTACAAGAGACCCAGTACTTC
>TRBJ2-1|TRBD2|NA|TRBV6-6
CASTTSGRSEQFF
TGTGCCAGCACGACTAGCGGGAGAAGCGAGCAGTTCTTC
>TRBJ2-2|NA|few|TRBV20-1
CSVKQGSFDTGELFF
TGCAGTGTTAAACAGGGATCTTTCGACACCGGGGAGCTGTTTTTT
>TRBJ2-7|NA|few|TRBV27
CASSLKHRYEQYF
TGTGCCAGCAGTCTCAAACACCGCTACGAGCAGTACTTC
>TRBJ1-5|NA|many|TRBV6-1
CASSMTHNQPQHF
TGTGCCAGCAGTATGACCCACAATCAGCCCCAGCATTTT
>TRBJ2-1|NA|NA|TRBV18
CASSPGTYNEQFF
TGTGCCAGCTCACCAGGGACATACAATGAGCAGTTCTTC
>TRBJ2-6|NA|NA|TRBV4-1
CASSHWAESGADVLTF
TGCGCCAGCAGCCACTGGGCCGAGTCTGGGGCCGACGTCCTGACTTTC
>TRBJ1-5|NA|NA|TRBV6-1
CASRSTRLSNQPQHF
TGTGCCAGCAGAAGTACTCGGCTTAGCAATCAGCCCCAGCATTTT
>TRBJ1-5|NA|few|TRBV24-1
CATSERGYQPQHF
TGTGCCACCAGTGAAAGGGGCTATCAGCCCCAGCATTTT
>TRBJ2-7|NA|NA|TRBV18
CASSPPVGRGEQYF
TGTGCCAGCTCACCACCGGTGGGTAGGGGTGAGCAGTACTTC
>TRBJ2-7|NA|few|TRBV4-1
CASSPQLTSSYEQYF
TGCGCCAGCAGCCCCCAGCTGACGAGCTCCTACGAGCAGTACTTC
>TRBJ2-1|TRBD2|many|TRBV6-2/TRBV6-3
CASRTGGYNEQFF
TGTGCCAGCCGAACGGGGGGGTACAATGAGCAGTTCTTC
>TRBJ2-5|NA|few|TRBV24-1
CATSRRSGETQYF
TGTGCCACCAGCAGAAGGAGCGGCGAGACCCAGTACTTC
>TRBJ1-2|TRBD1|many|TRBV6-2/TRBV6-3
CASIRTGSDRGYTF
TGTGCCAGCATTAGGACAGGGTCTGATCGCGGCTACACCTTC